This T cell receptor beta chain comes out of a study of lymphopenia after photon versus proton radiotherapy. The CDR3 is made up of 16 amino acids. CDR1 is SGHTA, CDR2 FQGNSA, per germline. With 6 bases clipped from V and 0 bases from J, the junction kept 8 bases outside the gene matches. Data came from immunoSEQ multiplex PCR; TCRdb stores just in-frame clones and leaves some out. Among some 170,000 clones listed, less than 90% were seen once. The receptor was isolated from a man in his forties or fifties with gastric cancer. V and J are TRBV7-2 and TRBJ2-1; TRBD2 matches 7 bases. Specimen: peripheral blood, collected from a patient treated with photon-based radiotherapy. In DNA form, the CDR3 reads TGTGCCAGCAGTCTCCAGCGGGACTCCTCCTACAATGAGCAGTTCTTC. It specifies CASSLQRDSSYNEQFF.